This TCR beta chain came from a study of cytomegalovirus exposure and HLA in healthy donors. Study context: HLA-typed donors were the source of about 85 million unique TCRs, which an early data release held. Among several hundred genotyped donors, about 83% fell in the Caucasian-associated ancestry cluster. Study-wide results and limits: Earlier analysis yielded a pattern in which most TCR beta V segments were productive about 90% or about 30% of the time. Overall, roughly 150 TCR beta chains were annotated as cytomegalovirus-associated.

This clone was picked up a small number of times. Its target is not known. PCR employed 60 Vbeta and 13 Jbeta primers. Assay used: immunoSEQ multiplex PCR; TCRdb lists only in-frame clones, some missing. The table includes 120,000 or so clones, 74% detected once. The junction had 7 bases not matched to a gene; V was cut back by 8 bases and J by 4 bases. The CDR3 consists of 13 residues. Germline assignment: CDR1 MDHEN and CDR2 SYDVKM. Sequencing was done on a sample of PBMCs. The chain links TRBV28 to TRBJ2-5, with 7 positions matching TRBD1. The receptor comes from a woman aged 45 to 65 in good health and CMV-seropositive. As DNA, the CDR3 is TGTGCCAGCCTGACAGGGTCTCGAGAGACCCAGTACTTC. Its protein product is CASLTGSRETQYF.